The 14 T cell receptor beta chains below were found in one sample sequenced in a study of blood T cells in healthy people across ages. The second PCR ran roughly 6 to 11 cycles with a sample-barcoded 5' primer and J-beta primers. From the 5' RACE reads, TCRdb called clonotypes with MiXCR, one entry per CDR3 protein. The sample has approximately 1.5 million distinct CDR3 sequences, about 42% seen once; the top ten hold around 4%. Sequencing was carried out using blood. The receptor set was obtained from a woman between 18 and 29 years old in good health.

This clonotype was seen only a few times. This chain connects TRBV7-8 to TRBJ2-5, with no clear D. Germline values: CDR1 SGHVS, CDR2 FQNEAQ. The CDR3 consists of 15 residues. V was pared by 2 bases and J by 5 bases, with 15 bases between. The CDR3 DNA is TGTGCCAGCAGCTTAAAAGTCCCCGGCTGGGAGACCCAGTACTTC. Translation: CASSLKVPGWETQYF.

This clonotype was seen only a few times. The chain recombines TRBV6-2 or TRBV6-3 with TRBJ1-2; a possible D gene is TRBD1 (5 bases). Trimming shortened V by 6 bases and J by 2 bases, and 13 bases separated the two germline ends. Germline V lookup: CDR1 MNHEY, CDR2 SVGEGT. The CDR3 runs 14 residues. The CDR3 protein is CASRDQGVNYGYTF. The CDR3, as DNA: TGTGCCAGCAGGGACCAGGGAGTCAACTATGGCTACACCTTC.

The chain combines TRBV2 with TRBJ1-1; no clear D gene. The V end lost 11 bases, the J end lost 0 bases, and 10 bases lay between the germline ends. Per the germline V gene, CDR1 is SNHLY and CDR2 is FYNNEI. The CDR3 covers 12 residues. CDR3 protein: CAGLGLNTEAFF. The CDR3 region has the DNA TGTGCCGGGCTGGGTTTGAACACTGAAGCTTTCTTT.

The J gene is TRBJ2-1, the V gene TRBV12-3 or TRBV12-4; D might be TRBD2 (6 bases). Trimming pared 7 bases from V and 6 bases from J, leaving 25 bases between. The CDR3 loop spans 17 amino acids. The CDR3 sequence: CASILGGPRGRGNEQFF. In nucleotides, the CDR3 is TGTGCCAGCATCCTAGGAGGGCCGCGGGGAAGGGGCAATGAGCAGTTCTTC.

This clonotype appeared a few times. The J gene is TRBJ2-1, the V gene TRBV9, with TRBD2 matching over 14 bases. The CDR3 contains 15 residues. V lost 3 bases to trimming and J lost 7 bases; unmatched junction nucleotides: 3. CDR1 SGDLS and CDR2 YYNGEE come from the germline V gene. The CDR3 loop reads CASSAGTSGGNEQFF. The CDR3 nucleotides read TGTGCCAGCAGCGCCGGGACTAGCGGGGGAAATGAGCAGTTCTTC.

The V call is TRBV25-1, the J call TRBJ1-5; the D is unclear. From germline, CDR1 is MGHDK and CDR2 SYGVNS. CDR3 length: 15 amino acids. V lost 4 bases and J 6 bases, leaving 16 bases between the germline ends. The CDR3, as DNA: TGTGCCAGCAGTGGTACAACGGATTCGGGTCAGCCCCAGCATTTT. It yields the protein CASSGTTDSGQPQHF.

This clonotype was observed a single time. The rearrangement joins TRBV27 to TRBJ2-5; 8 nucleotides align to TRBD1. The germline gives CDR1 MNHEY, CDR2 SMNVEV (reference sequence). J gave up 6 bases and V 8 bases, and 8 bases lay outside the gene matches. This CDR3 has 13 amino acids. DNA for the CDR3: TGTGCCAGCGGACAGGGTTCGGGGAAGACCCAGTACTTC. This sequence encodes CASGQGSGKTQYF.

The rearrangement joins TRBV27 to TRBJ2-7, with a possible D match to TRBD2 (6 bases). Trimming pared 4 bases from V and 4 bases from J, leaving 20 bases between. Germline CDR1 MNHEY, CDR2 SMNVEV (reference sequence). This CDR3 contains 16 residues. The CDR3 protein is CASSSSSGEEMYEQYF. CDR3 coding DNA: TGTGCCAGCAGTTCGTCCTCCGGGGAGGAAATGTACGAGCAGTACTTC.

This clonotype has more than one count but fewer than ten. The chain uses TRBV5-1 and TRBJ2-1; 12 nucleotides agree with TRBD1. This CDR3 comprises 16 residues. Trimming cost V 1 base and J 4 bases; bases outside gene matches: 3. CDR1 SGHRS and CDR2 YFSETQ come from the germline V gene. CDR3 in DNA: TGCGCCAGCAGCTTGTGGGGACAGGGGGCATACAATGAGCAGTTCTTC. Residues: CASSLWGQGAYNEQFF.

The gene calls are TRBV7-9 and TRBJ2-5, with TRBD2 matching over 7 bases. Trimming took 1 base from V and 3 from J; bases not matched to a gene: 8. The CDR3 is 16 residues long. The germline V gene has CDR1 SEHNR and CDR2 FQNEAQ (reference sequence). CDR3 coding DNA: TGTGCCAGCAGCTTAGTACGAGGGAGGGATGAAGAGACCCAGTACTTC. It encodes CASSLVRGRDEETQYF.

This rearrangement joins TRBV3-1 to TRBJ2-1; the D is unclear. Germline assignment: CDR1 LGHDT and CDR2 YNNKEL (reference sequence). Trimming left V 1 base short and J 0 bases short, with 10 bases between. This CDR3 is 16 amino acids long. The CDR3 loop reads CASSQGVLHSYNEQFF. CDR3 nucleotide sequence: TGTGCCAGCAGCCAAGGCGTCCTACACTCCTACAATGAGCAGTTCTTC.

This clonotype has just a few counts. DNA of the CDR3: TGTGCCAGCTCACCTGTAGGGGAAAGCTCCTACGAGCAGTACTTC. This translates into CASSPVGESSYEQYF. The chain has TRBV18 and TRBJ2-7, with D perhaps matching TRBD1 (5 bases). CDR1 is KGHSH, CDR2 LQKENI, per germline. CDR3 length: 15 residues. V lost 3 bases to trimming and J lost 0 bases, with 12 bases between them. The complete variable domain, with remaining parts taken from reference TRBV18 and TRBJ2-7, reads NAGVMQNPRHLVRRRGQEARLRCSPMKGHSHVYWYRQLPEEGLKFMVYLQKENIIDESGMPKERFSAEFPKEGPSILRIQQVVRGDSAAYFCASSPVGESSYEQYFGPGTRLTVT.

CDR3 region: CASSIRDSRSTDTQYF. Here the CDR3 DNA reads TGTGCCAGCAGTATCCGGGACTCACGCAGCACAGATACGCAGTATTTT. This chain connects TRBV2 to TRBJ2-3; the D gene is possibly TRBD2 (6 bases). Trimming took off 5 bases at V and 0 bases at J, with 15 bases between the two ends. CDR1 is SNHLY, CDR2 FYNNEI, per germline. This CDR3 is built from 16 residues. The complete variable domain, with remaining parts taken from reference TRBV2 and TRBJ2-3, reads EPEVTQTPSHQVTQMGQEVILRCVPISNHLYFYWYRQILGQKVEFLVSFYNNEISEKSEIFDDQFSVERPDGSNFTLKIRSTKLEDSAMYFCASSIRDSRSTDTQYFGPGTRLTVL.

The rearrangement joins TRBV11-2 to TRBJ2-7; D perhaps matches TRBD2 (6 bases). Matching the DNA end better, TRBJ2-5 makes the J call doubtful. The CDR3 totals 14 residues. Germline-derived CDR1 and CDR2 are SGHAT and FQNNGV. The CDR3 DNA follows: TGTGCCAGCAGCCCTCCCGGGAGCTTAGAGACCCAGTACTTC. Its protein is CASSPPGSLETQYF.